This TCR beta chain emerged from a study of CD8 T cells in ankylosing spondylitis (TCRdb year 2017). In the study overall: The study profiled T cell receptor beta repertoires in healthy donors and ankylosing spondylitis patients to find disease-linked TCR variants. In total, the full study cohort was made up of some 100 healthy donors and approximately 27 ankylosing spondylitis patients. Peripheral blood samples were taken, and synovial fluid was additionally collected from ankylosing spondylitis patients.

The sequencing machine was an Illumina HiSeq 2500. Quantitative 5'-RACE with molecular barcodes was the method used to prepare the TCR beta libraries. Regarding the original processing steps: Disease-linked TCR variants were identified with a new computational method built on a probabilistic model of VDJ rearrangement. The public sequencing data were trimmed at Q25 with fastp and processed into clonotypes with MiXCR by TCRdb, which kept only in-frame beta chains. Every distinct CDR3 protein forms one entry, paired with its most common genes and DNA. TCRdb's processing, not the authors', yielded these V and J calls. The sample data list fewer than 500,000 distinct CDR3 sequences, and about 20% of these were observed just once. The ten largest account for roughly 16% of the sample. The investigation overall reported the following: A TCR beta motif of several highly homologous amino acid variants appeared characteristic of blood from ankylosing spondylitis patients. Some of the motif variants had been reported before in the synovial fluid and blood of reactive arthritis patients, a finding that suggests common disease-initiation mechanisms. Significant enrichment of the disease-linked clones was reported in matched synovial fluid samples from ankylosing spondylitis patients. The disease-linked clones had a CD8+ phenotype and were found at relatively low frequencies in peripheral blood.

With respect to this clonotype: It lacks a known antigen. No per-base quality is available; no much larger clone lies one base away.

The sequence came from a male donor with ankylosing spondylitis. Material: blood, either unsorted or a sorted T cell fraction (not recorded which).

In nucleotides, the sequence is TGTGCCAGCAGTTTCGGCGGGAGGTACAATGAGCAGTTCTTC. Its protein reads: CASSFGGRYNEQFF. The rearrangement joined TRBV28 to TRBJ2-1; 8 bases in between match TRBD2. At the junction V is shortened by 3 bases and J by 4 bases; bases outside the gene matches: 2. Its CDR3 holds 14 amino acids, cysteine through phenylalanine. The CDR3 DNA has 42 bases and is translated from base 1. Per the germline V gene, MDHEN is the CDR1 and SYDVKM is the CDR2. The full variable domain, with segments outside the CDR3 supplied by the reference TRBV28 and TRBJ2-1 proteins, appears as DVKVTQSSRYLVKRTGEKVFLECVQDMDHENMFWYRQDPGLGLRLIYFSYDVKMKEKGDIPEGYSVSREKKERFSLILESASTNQTSMYLCASSFGGRYNEQFFGPGTRLTVL.